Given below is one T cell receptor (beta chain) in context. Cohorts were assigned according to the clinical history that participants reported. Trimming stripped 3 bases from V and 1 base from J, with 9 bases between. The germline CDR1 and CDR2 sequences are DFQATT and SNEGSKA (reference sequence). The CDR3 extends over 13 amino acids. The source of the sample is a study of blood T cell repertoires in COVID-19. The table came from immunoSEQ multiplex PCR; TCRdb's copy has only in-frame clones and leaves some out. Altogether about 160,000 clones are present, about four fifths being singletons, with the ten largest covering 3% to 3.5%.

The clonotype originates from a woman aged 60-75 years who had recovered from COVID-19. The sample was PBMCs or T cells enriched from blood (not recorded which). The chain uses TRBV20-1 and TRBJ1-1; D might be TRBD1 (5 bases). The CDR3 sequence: CSASAQGNTEAFF. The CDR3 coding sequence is TGCAGTGCTAGTGCGCAGGGGAACACTGAAGCTTTCTTT.